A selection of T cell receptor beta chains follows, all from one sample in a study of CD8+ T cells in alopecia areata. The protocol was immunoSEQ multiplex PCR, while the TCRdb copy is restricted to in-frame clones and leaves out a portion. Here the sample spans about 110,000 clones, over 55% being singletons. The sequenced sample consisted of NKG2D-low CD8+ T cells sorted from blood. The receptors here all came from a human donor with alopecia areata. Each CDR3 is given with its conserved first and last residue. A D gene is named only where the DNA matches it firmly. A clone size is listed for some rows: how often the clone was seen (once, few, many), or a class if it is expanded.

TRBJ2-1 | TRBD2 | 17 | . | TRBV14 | CASSPRTSGRLWDEQFF | TGTGCCAGCAGCCCGAGGACTAGCGGGAGGTTATGGGATGAGCAGTTCTTC
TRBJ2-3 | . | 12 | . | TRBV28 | CASSLGPDTQYF | TGTGCCAGCAGCTTGGGGCCAGATACGCAGTATTTT
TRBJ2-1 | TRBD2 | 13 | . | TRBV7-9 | CASRREGYNEQFF | TGTGCCAGCAGGCGGGAGGGTTACAATGAGCAGTTCTTC
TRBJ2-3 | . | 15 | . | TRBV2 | CASSGLRTSTDTQYF | TGTGCCAGCTCGGGACTGAGAACTAGCACAGATACGCAGTATTTT
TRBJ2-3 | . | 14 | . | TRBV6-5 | CASSYRDMVDTQYF | TGTGCCAGCAGTTACAGGGATATGGTAGATACGCAGTATTTT
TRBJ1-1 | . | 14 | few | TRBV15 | CATSRDRGNTEAFF | TGTGCCACCAGCAGAGACAGGGGAAACACTGAAGCTTTCTTT
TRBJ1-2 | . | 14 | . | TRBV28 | CASSPPGAGEGYTF | TGTGCCAGCAGTCCTCCGGGAGCCGGGGAGGGCTACACCTTC
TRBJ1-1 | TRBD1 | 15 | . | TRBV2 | CASSEPGQVLPEAFF | TGTGCCAGCAGCGAACCGGGACAGGTTTTACCTGAAGCTTTCTTT
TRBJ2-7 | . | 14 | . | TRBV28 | CASSSWDGTYEQYF | TGTGCCAGCAGTAGTTGGGACGGCACCTACGAGCAGTACTTC
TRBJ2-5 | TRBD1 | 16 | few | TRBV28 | CASSQRTGGSSETQYF | TGTGCCAGCAGTCAACGGACAGGGGGCTCGTCTGAGACCCAGTACTTC
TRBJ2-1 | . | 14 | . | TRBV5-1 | CASSLRRPDNEQFF | TGCGCCAGCAGCTTGAGGAGGCCCGACAATGAGCAGTTCTTC
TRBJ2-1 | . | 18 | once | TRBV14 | CASSRPGTETSSYNEQFF | TGTGCCAGCAGCCGCCCCGGGACGGAAACGAGCTCCTACAATGAGCAGTTCTTC
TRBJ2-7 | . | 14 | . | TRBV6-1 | CATYGTGSSYEQYF | TGTGCCACCTACGGAACGGGGAGCTCCTACGAGCAGTACTTC
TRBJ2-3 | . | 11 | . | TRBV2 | CANLCLGTQYF | TGTGCCAACCTCTGTTTGGGTACGCAGTATTTT
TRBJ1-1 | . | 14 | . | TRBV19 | CASRAVALNTEAFF | TGTGCCAGTAGGGCAGTCGCTCTGAACACTGAAGCTTTCTTT
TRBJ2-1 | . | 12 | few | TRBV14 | CASSLGSFEQFF | TGTGCCAGCAGCCTAGGGTCTTTCGAGCAGTTCTTC
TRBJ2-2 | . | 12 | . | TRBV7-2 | CASSLVTGELFF | TGTGCCAGCAGCTTAGTAACCGGGGAGCTGTTTTTT
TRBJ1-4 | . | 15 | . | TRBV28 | CASSLVQEKNEKLSF | TGTGCCAGCAGTTTAGTGCAGGAGAAGAATGAAAAACTGTCTTTT
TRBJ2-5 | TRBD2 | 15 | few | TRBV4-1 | CASSQQTSGGETQYF | TGCGCCAGCAGCCAGCAGACTAGCGGTGGAGAGACCCAGTACTTC
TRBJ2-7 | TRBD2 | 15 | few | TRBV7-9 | CASSLAAGDWYEQYF | TGTGCCAGCAGCTTAGCAGCGGGGGACTGGTACGAGCAGTACTTC
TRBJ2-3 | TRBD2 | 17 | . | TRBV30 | CAWSDDWTSGTPDTQYF | TGTGCCTGGAGTGACGACTGGACTAGCGGGACCCCAGATACGCAGTATTTT
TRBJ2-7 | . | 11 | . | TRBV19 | CASSNLGEQYF | TGTGCCAGTAGTAATCTCGGGGAGCAGTACTTC
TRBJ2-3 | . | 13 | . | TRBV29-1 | CSPIISPTDTQYF | TGCAGCCCAATAATTAGCCCCACAGATACGCAGTATTTT
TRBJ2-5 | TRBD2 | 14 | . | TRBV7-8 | CASSLASGRETQYF | TGTGCCAGCAGCTTAGCTAGCGGGAGAGAGACCCAGTACTTC
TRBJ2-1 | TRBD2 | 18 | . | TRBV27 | CASSLAPPLAASYNEQFF | TGTGCCAGCAGTTTAGCCCCCCCTCTAGCGGCTTCCTACAATGAGCAGTTCTTC
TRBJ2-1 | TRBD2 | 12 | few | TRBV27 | CATGTSDLEQFF | TGTGCCACCGGGACTAGCGATCTTGAGCAGTTCTTC
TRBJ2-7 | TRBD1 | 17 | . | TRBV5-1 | CASSLLNRDRIAYEQYF | TGCGCCAGCAGTCTCCTCAACCGGGACAGAATAGCCTACGAGCAGTACTTC
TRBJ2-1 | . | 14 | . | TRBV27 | CASSSPLAPNEQFF | TGTGCCAGCAGCTCCCCTTTAGCCCCCAATGAGCAGTTCTTC
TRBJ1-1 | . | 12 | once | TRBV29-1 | CSGELRGLGTFF | TGCAGCGGCGAATTGCGGGGGCTGGGGACTTTCTTT
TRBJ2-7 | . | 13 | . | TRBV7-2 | CATIETVSYEQYF | TGTGCCACCATAGAGACAGTATCCTACGAGCAGTACTTC
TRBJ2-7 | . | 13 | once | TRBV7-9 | CASSFPGTYEQYF | TGTGCCAGCAGCTTTCCAGGGACCTACGAGCAGTACTTC
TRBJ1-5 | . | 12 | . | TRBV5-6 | CASSLGDQPQHF | TGTGCCAGCAGCTTGGGGGATCAGCCCCAGCATTTT
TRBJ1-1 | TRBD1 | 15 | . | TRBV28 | CASSLLQGVGTEAFF | TGTGCCAGCAGTTTGCTCCAGGGGGTAGGCACTGAAGCTTTCTTT
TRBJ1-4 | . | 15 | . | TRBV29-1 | CSVEVERFSPEKLFF | TGCAGCGTTGAAGTTGAGAGGTTTTCGCCTGAAAAACTGTTTTTT
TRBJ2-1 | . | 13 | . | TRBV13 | CASKGGSYNEQFF | TGTGCCAGCAAGGGGGGGAGCTACAATGAGCAGTTCTTC
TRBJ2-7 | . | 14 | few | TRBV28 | CASSPGDGPYEQYF | TGTGCCAGCAGCCCCGGTGATGGCCCCTACGAGCAGTACTTC
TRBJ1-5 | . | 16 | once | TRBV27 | CASSPRRSYSNQPQHF | TGTGCCAGCAGTCCCCGCCGGTCATATAGCAATCAGCCCCAGCATTTT
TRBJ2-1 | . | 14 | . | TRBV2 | CASTGAGLYNEQFF | TGTGCCAGCACCGGAGCGGGCCTCTACAATGAGCAGTTCTTC
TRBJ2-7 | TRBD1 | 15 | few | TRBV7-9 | CASSGNRDRSYEQYF | TGTGCCAGCAGCGGGAACCGGGACAGGTCCTACGAGCAGTACTTC
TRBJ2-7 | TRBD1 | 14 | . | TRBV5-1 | CASSLIRGTYEQYF | TGCGCCAGCAGCCTGATCAGGGGGACCTACGAGCAGTACTTC
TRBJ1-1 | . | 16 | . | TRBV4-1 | CASSQVGENLNTEAFF | TGCGCCAGCAGCCAAGTGGGGGAGAACCTGAACACTGAAGCTTTCTTT
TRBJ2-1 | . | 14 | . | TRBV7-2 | CASSFPQYAKGQFF | TGTGCCAGCAGCTTTCCACAATACGCGAAGGGGCAGTTCTTC
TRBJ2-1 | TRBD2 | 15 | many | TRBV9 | CASSASGSSYNEQFF | TGTGCCAGCAGCGCTAGCGGAAGCTCCTACAATGAGCAGTTCTTC
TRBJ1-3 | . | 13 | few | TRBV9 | CASSVGTGNTIYF | TGTGCCAGCAGCGTAGGAACTGGAAACACCATATATTTT
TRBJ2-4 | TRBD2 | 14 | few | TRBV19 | CASSIGSGSYIQYF | TGTGCCAGTAGTATAGGGAGCGGGAGTTACATTCAGTACTTC
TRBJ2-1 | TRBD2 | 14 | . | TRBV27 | CASSTPGLVYEQFF | TGTGCCAGCAGCACCCCGGGACTAGTCTATGAGCAGTTCTTC
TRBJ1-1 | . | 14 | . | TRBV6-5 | CASSYLEVAGEAFF | TGTGCCAGCAGTTATCTTGAAGTTGCGGGCGAAGCTTTCTTT
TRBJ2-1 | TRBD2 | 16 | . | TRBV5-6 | CASNLAGGGSYNEQFF | TGTGCCAGCAACCTAGCGGGAGGGGGCTCCTACAATGAGCAGTTCTTC
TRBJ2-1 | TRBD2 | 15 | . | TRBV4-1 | CASSQVGRSYNEQFF | TGCGCCAGCAGCCAAGTCGGGAGGTCCTACAATGAGCAGTTCTTC
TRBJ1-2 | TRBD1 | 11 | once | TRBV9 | CASSAGQGVSF | TGTGCCAGCAGCGCCGGCCAGGGGGTGAGCTTC
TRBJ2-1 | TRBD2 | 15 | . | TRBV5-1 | CASSPGTSGNNEQFF | TGCGCCAGCAGCCCGGGGACTAGCGGGAACAATGAGCAGTTCTTC
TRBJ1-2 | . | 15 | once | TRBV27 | CASSLGAVPVHGYTF | TGTGCCAGCAGCCTTGGGGCCGTACCTGTCCATGGCTACACCTTC
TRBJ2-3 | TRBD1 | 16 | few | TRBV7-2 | CASSHPRDRATDTQYF | TGTGCCAGCAGCCATCCCCGGGACAGGGCGACAGATACGCAGTATTTT
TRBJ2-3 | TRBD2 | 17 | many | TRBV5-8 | CASSSSWGEGVADTQYF | TGTGCCAGCAGCTCCTCTTGGGGGGAGGGCGTCGCAGATACGCAGTATTTT
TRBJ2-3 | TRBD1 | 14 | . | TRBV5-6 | CASSDGQGTDTQYF | TGTGCCAGCAGCGACGGACAGGGCACAGATACGCAGTATTTT